This T cell receptor (beta chain) was captured by sequencing in a study of T cells in Graves' hyperthyroidism and ophthalmopathy. Points from the study as a whole: Separation of ophthalmopathy from stable hyperthyroidism was achieved by a 13 V-J model. Model predictions of ophthalmopathy came a median approximately 6.2 months before onset.

This clonotype was counted only a few times. As yet, its antigen is unknown. Exclusion of a patient resulted from uncontrolled infection, other autoimmune disease, pregnancy or lactation. PBMCs were sourced from less than 12 ml fresh peripheral blood. The germline V gene encodes CDR1 MNHNS and CDR2 SASEGT. V lost 2 bases and J lost 4; bases outside the gene matches: 2. CDR3 length: 14 residues. Amplification of TCR beta CDR3 regions was performed using RNA transcripts as template. A set of HTBI primers served as the primers for a first-round RT-PCR of the TCR CDR3. TCRdb redid the calling of the multiplex PCR reads with MiXCR, one entry per CDR3 protein. The sample shows nearly 600,000 distinct CDR3 sequences, 14% of them seen only once.

Specimen: blood. The chain carries TRBV6-1 and TRBJ1-5; 7 bases line up with TRBD1. This clonotype was obtained from a woman aged 18-30 years with Graves' ophthalmopathy. CDR3 nucleotide sequence: TGTGCCAGCAGTGAATGGACAGGTAATCAGCCCCAGCATTTT. Protein: CASSEWTGNQPQHF.